The 32 T cell receptor beta chains below come from one sample, sequenced in a study of identical twins. Via MiXCR, TCRdb re-called the 5' RACE reads, giving one row per CDR3 protein. The sample yields a few hundred thousand distinct CDR3 sequences, roughly 12% seen once. The data also belong to a second study, concerning yellow fever vaccine responses in identical twins.

The specimen sequenced was memory (CD45RO+) T cells sorted from blood. Receptors were obtained from a woman under 30 in good health.

This clonotype has a count of ten or more. The chain has TRBV20-1 and TRBJ2-5, with D maybe TRBD1 (5 bases). Germline lookup yields CDR1 DFQATT and CDR2 SNEGSKA (reference sequence). Between the trimmed V and J ends, which lost 0 bases and 5 bases, there was a span of 16 bases. The CDR3 extends over 15 amino acids. The CDR3 reads CSARDQAGLSETQYF. The DNA of the CDR3 is TGCAGTGCTAGAGATCAGGCAGGGTTGTCCGAGACCCAGTACTTC.

This chain links TRBV10-3 with TRBJ1-1; D is ambiguous. The CDR3 has 16 amino acids. Between the trimmed V and J ends, which lost 0 bases and 0 bases, there was a span of 11 bases. Per the germline V gene, CDR1 is ENHRY and CDR2 is SYGVKD. The CDR3 DNA reads as TGTGCCATCAGTGAGTCCGTAGGGTCCATGAACACTGAAGCTTTCTTT. Translation: CAISESVGSMNTEAFF.

This chain connects TRBV5-1 to TRBJ2-7, with TRBD1 matching 8 bases. The CDR3 covers 16 residues. The trim removed 5 bases at V and 0 bases at J, leaving 10 bases unmatched. CDR1 and CDR2 from the germline V gene are SGHRS and YFSETQ. The CDR3 sequence is CASSTVTGGSSYEQYF. The CDR3 DNA reads as TGCGCCAGCAGTACCGTAACAGGGGGTAGCTCCTACGAGCAGTACTTC.

This clonotype was recorded many times. The rearrangement links TRBV5-1 to TRBJ2-5; no clear D gene. V was clipped by 0 bases and J by 1 base, with 10 bases between them. Germline CDR1 SGHRS, CDR2 YFSETQ. This CDR3 is built from 15 residues. The CDR3: CASSLASLFQETQYF. DNA of the CDR3: TGCGCCAGCAGCTTGGCCTCCCTTTTCCAAGAGACCCAGTACTTC. Variable domain in full (rest from reference TRBV5-1 and TRBJ2-5): KAGVTQTPRYLIKTRGQQVTLSCSPISGHRSVSWYQQTPGQGLQFLFEYFSETQRNKGNFPGRFSGRQFSNSRSEMNVSTLELGDSALYLCASSLASLFQETQYFGPGTRLLVL.

This clonotype was seen many times. This chain links TRBV5-5 with TRBJ2-1; TRBD2 matches 10 bases. The CDR3 sequence is 15 residues long. Germline trimming cut 4 bases from V and 4 bases from J; bases unmatched to any gene: 5. Germline loops: CDR1 SGHKS, CDR2 YYEKEE (reference sequence). The CDR3 spells CASSHSGGTYNEQFF. The CDR3 DNA reads TGTGCCAGCAGCCATAGCGGGGGGACTTACAATGAGCAGTTCTTC.

The chain combines TRBV20-1 with TRBJ2-1, with D perhaps TRBD1 (5 bases). The CDR3 extends over 11 amino acids. Germline CDR1 reads DFQATT; CDR2 reads SNEGSKA (reference sequence). Trimming stripped 4 bases from V and 5 bases from J, with 6 bases between. Written as DNA, the CDR3 is TGCAGTGCTACAGGGAACAATGAGCAGTTCTTC. Translation gives CSATGNNEQFF.

This clonotype was detected many times. The chain recombines TRBV5-5 with TRBJ2-2; D is possibly TRBD1 (6 bases). This CDR3 is 15 amino acids long. Trimming took 5 bases from V and 1 from J, leaving 12 bases between them. Germline V lookup: CDR1 SGHKS, CDR2 YYEKEE (reference sequence). This CDR3 reads CASSPLDRNTGELFF. CDR3 sequence (DNA): TGTGCCAGCAGTCCTCTGGACAGGAACACCGGGGAGCTGTTTTTT.

This clonotype appeared a few times. The chain carries TRBV12-3 or TRBV12-4 and TRBJ1-6; D not certain. CDR3 length equals 13 residues. Trimming left V 6 bases short and J 13 bases short, with 16 bases between. CDR3 in amino acids: CASSPGIPFPLHF. The CDR3 DNA is TGTGCCAGCAGCCCGGGGATACCCTTCCCCCTCCACTTT.

This sequence joins TRBV27 and TRBJ2-6; the D is unclear. This CDR3 is built from 15 residues. The V and J ends lost 2 bases and 4 bases respectively, with 9 bases between them. The germline gives CDR1 MNHEY, CDR2 SMNVEV (reference sequence). In DNA, the CDR3 is TGTGCCAGCAGTTTACGGGTGGACGGGGCCAACGTCCTGACTTTC. Translation: CASSLRVDGANVLTF.

There are a few counts of this clonotype. The chain carries TRBV29-1 and TRBJ2-3; D not certain. The CDR3 contains 14 residues. The V end lost 1 base, the J end lost 4 bases, and 12 bases lay between the germline ends. CDR1 and CDR2 from the germline V gene are SQVTM and ANQGSEA. DNA for the CDR3: TGCAGCGTTGAAGCCTGGCGTCGGGCAGATACGCAGTATTTT. This gives the protein CSVEAWRRADTQYF.

This chain uses TRBV20-1 with TRBJ2-7; no definite D call. The germline V and J ends were trimmed by 6 bases and 3 bases, with 12 bases remaining between them. CDR1 is DFQATT and CDR2 is SNEGSKA in the germline V gene (reference sequence). The CDR3 extends over 12 amino acids. CDR3 sequence (DNA): TGCAGTGCAAACCGGCCCAACTACGAGCAGTACTTC. Translating it yields CSANRPNYEQYF.

This clonotype was detected a few times. V is TRBV6-2 or TRBV6-3 and J is TRBJ2-1; 9 bases agree with TRBD2. This CDR3 has 14 residues. Germline-derived CDR1 and CDR2 are MNHEY and SVGEGT. With V trimmed by 8 bases and J by 4 bases, 6 bases remained unmatched. The CDR3 sequence is CASDETSGYNEQFF. The CDR3 bases are TGTGCCAGCGACGAGACTAGCGGATACAATGAGCAGTTCTTC.

This chain uses TRBV5-1 with TRBJ2-5; D is unresolved. CDR1 is SGHRS and CDR2 is YFSETQ in the germline V gene. The CDR3 covers 14 residues. Trimming removed 1 base from V and 0 bases from J, with 7 bases in between. For the CDR3, the DNA is TGCGCCAGCAGCTTGAACCAGAACCAAGAGACCCAGTACTTC. Residues: CASSLNQNQETQYF.

This clonotype was counted only a few times. The J gene is TRBJ1-2, the V gene TRBV4-1, with D perhaps matching TRBD1 (6 bases). CDR3 size: 15 residues. Looked up from germline, CDR1 is MGHRA and CDR2 is YSYEKL. Trimming shortened V by 1 base and J by 2 bases, and 11 bases separated the two germline ends. CDR3 protein: CASSQVTTGNYGYTF. CDR3 in DNA: TGCGCCAGCAGCCAAGTCACGACAGGAAACTATGGCTACACCTTC.

The chain recombines TRBV15 with TRBJ2-6; D call uncertain. This CDR3 has 16 amino acids. V dropped 1 base and J dropped 2 bases, with 9 bases sitting between them. The V gene's germline CDR1 is LNHNV and CDR2 YYDKDF (reference sequence). CDR3 in amino acids: CATSRVRQAGANVLTF. The CDR3 DNA sequence: TGTGCCACCAGCAGAGTTCGACAAGCTGGGGCCAACGTCCTGACTTTC.

The J gene is TRBJ2-2, the V gene TRBV29-1; tentatively, D is TRBD1 or TRBD2 (5 bases each). V lost 4 bases to trimming and J lost 2 bases, with 11 bases between them. CDR1 is SQVTM, CDR2 ANQGSEA, per germline. This CDR3 has 14 residues. The CDR3 DNA reads TGCAGCGTTGGAAGTCGGGGCAACACCGGGGAGCTGTTTTTT. Translating it yields CSVGSRGNTGELFF.

CDR3 loop: CASSPNSGGAQETQYF. CDR3 coding DNA: TGTGCCAGCAGCCCAAATAGCGGGGGGGCCCAAGAGACCCAGTACTTC. The V gene is TRBV5-6, the J gene TRBJ2-5; 11 positions agree with TRBD2. V lost 4 bases and J lost 1; bases outside the gene matches: 6. The CDR3 has 16 residues. The germline V gene encodes CDR1 SGHDT and CDR2 YYEEEE.

V usage is TRBV21-1 and J usage is TRBJ2-3; the table's D call, TRBD1, was not checked against the DNA. TRBV21-1 is termed a pseudogene. This CDR3 region has 18 residues. The CDR3 DNA reads TGTGCCAGCAGCAGGCGGAGGCCATCTCCCCTTAGCACAGATACGCAGTATTTT. It yields the protein CASSRRRPSPLSTDTQYF.

The chain couples TRBV19 to TRBJ2-1; 9 nucleotides line up with TRBD1. Unmatched junction bases numbered 13, after V lost 4 bases and J lost 9 bases. Germline V gene sequence: CDR1 LNHDA, CDR2 SQIVND (reference sequence). The CDR3 contains 16 residues. CDR3 residues: CASSTPGQGYFGEQFF. The CDR3 DNA follows: TGTGCCAGTAGTACACCGGGACAGGGATATTTCGGTGAGCAGTTCTTC.

The chain uses TRBV5-1 and TRBJ2-5, with a weak D call TRBD1 (6 bases). This CDR3 comprises 15 residues. Germline V CDR1 and CDR2: SGHRS, YFSETQ. V was shortened by 4 bases and J by 5 bases, with 18 bases between the two germline ends. CDR3 in amino acids: CASSPRTAQEETQYF. CDR3 sequence (DNA): TGCGCCAGCAGCCCCCGGACAGCTCAAGAGGAGACCCAGTACTTC. Supplemented by reference TRBV5-1 and TRBJ2-5, the full variable domain reads KAGVTQTPRYLIKTRGQQVTLSCSPISGHRSVSWYQQTPGQGLQFLFEYFSETQRNKGNFPGRFSGRQFSNSRSEMNVSTLELGDSALYLCASSPRTAQEETQYFGPGTRLLVL.

The genes are TRBV20-1 and TRBJ2-7; D gene uncertain. CDR1 DFQATT and CDR2 SNEGSKA come from the germline V gene (reference sequence). The CDR3 consists of 12 residues. Trimming removed 8 bases from V and 0 bases from J, with 11 bases in between. CDR3 loop: CSIAGSSYEQYF. CDR3 nucleotide sequence: TGCAGTATCGCAGGAAGCTCCTACGAGCAGTACTTC.

This clonotype was counted a few times. The chain combines TRBV5-1 with TRBJ2-4; TRBD1 is a possible D gene (6 bases). The germline V and J ends were trimmed by 3 bases and 0 bases, with 25 bases remaining between them. The CDR3 covers 20 residues. Germline V lookup: CDR1 SGHRS, CDR2 YFSETQ. CDR3 loop: CASSWETDRAAQLAKNIQYF. CDR3 nucleotides: TGCGCCAGCAGCTGGGAGACGGACAGAGCCGCCCAATTAGCCAAAAACATTCAGTACTTC.

V and J are TRBV10-3 and TRBJ2-7, with 9 bases that match TRBD2. The germline gives CDR1 ENHRY, CDR2 SYGVKD. Trimming took 0 bases from V and 6 from J; bases not matched to a gene: 9. This CDR3 is built from 16 residues. CDR3: CAISESVGGLATEQYF. As DNA, the CDR3 is TGTGCCATCAGTGAGTCGGTTGGGGGACTAGCTACCGAGCAGTACTTC.

J is TRBJ2-6 and V is TRBV7-8, with unresolved D. Trimming stripped 5 bases from V and 3 bases from J, with 11 bases between. This CDR3 is 15 amino acids long. Germline loops: CDR1 SGHVS, CDR2 FQNEAQ. Written as DNA, the CDR3 is TGTGCCAGCAGCCCGAAAGTCGGTGGGGCCAACGTCCTGACTTTC. This encodes CASSPKVGGANVLTF.

The chain links TRBV4-2 to TRBJ2-7; 11 positions agree with TRBD1. CDR3 length: 15 residues. Germline V lookup: CDR1 LGHNA, CDR2 YNFKEQ. Trimming cost V 2 bases and J 3 bases; bases outside gene matches: 3. The CDR3 bases are TGTGCCAGCAGCCAACCAGGGACAGGGGGCTACGAGCAGTACTTC. Translated: CASSQPGTGGYEQYF.

This clonotype was counted only a few times. V is TRBV12-3 or TRBV12-4 and J is TRBJ2-3; no firm D call. V dropped 1 base and J dropped 2 bases, with 19 bases sitting between them. The CDR3 sequence is 18 residues long. CDR3 DNA: TGTGCCAGCAGTTTAGATCGTGGGGTTTCTTCTGTCACAGATACGCAGTATTTT. Translating gives CASSLDRGVSSVTDTQYF.

CDR3 sequence (DNA): TGTGCCAGCAGTCCTCCGGGACCGGTCAAAAACATTCAGTACTTC. This encodes CASSPPGPVKNIQYF. This chain links TRBV11-2 with TRBJ2-4, with D perhaps matching TRBD1 or TRBD2 (5 bases each). Germline loops: CDR1 SGHAT, CDR2 FQNNGV. Trimming pared 6 bases from V and 3 bases from J, leaving 15 bases between. CDR3 length equals 15 residues.

The CDR3 DNA follows: TGTGCCAGCAGCCGAGTAGGAGGCGGTACCTACGAGCAGTACTTC. This codes for CASSRVGGGTYEQYF. This chain connects TRBV3-1 to TRBJ2-7; a weak D match, TRBD2 (5 bases). V was trimmed by 4 bases and J by 2 bases, leaving 15 bases between them. This CDR3 has 15 amino acids. In germline, CDR1 is LGHDT, CDR2 YNNKEL (reference sequence).

This clonotype appeared many times. V usage is TRBV7-9 and J usage is TRBJ1-2; D unresolved. The CDR3 has 13 amino acids. Trimming shortened V by 2 bases and J by 4 bases, and 8 bases separated the two germline ends. Germline V gene data show CDR1 as SEHNR and CDR2 as FQNEAQ (reference sequence). The CDR3 reads CASSLFSSYGYTF. The CDR3 coding sequence is TGTGCCAGCAGCTTATTCAGTTCCTATGGCTACACCTTC.

This clonotype was recorded at least ten times. This chain uses TRBV27 with TRBJ1-4; 12 bases agree with TRBD1. Per germline, CDR1 MNHEY and CDR2 SMNVEV (reference sequence). Trimming removed 3 bases from V and 6 bases from J; junction bases left unmatched: 8. The CDR3 length is 17 residues. This CDR3 reads CASSFSGQGARDEKLFF. The CDR3 coding sequence is TGTGCCAGCAGTTTTTCGGGACAGGGGGCGCGGGATGAAAAACTGTTTTTT.

This sequence joins TRBV6-2 or TRBV6-3 and TRBJ2-5; perhaps TRBD2 as D (5 bases). This CDR3 spans 13 amino acids. V was shortened by 7 bases and J by 5 bases, with 14 bases between the two germline ends. The germline V gene has CDR1 MNHEY and CDR2 SVGEGT. In DNA form, the CDR3 reads TGTGCCAGCAAGCCCTCCGGGGTCGAGACCCAGTACTTC. Its translation: CASKPSGVETQYF.

This clonotype was recorded a few times. The chain links TRBV29-1 to TRBJ2-2; D is unclear. The germline CDR1 and CDR2 sequences are SQVTM and ANQGSEA. The V and J ends lost 3 bases and 4 bases respectively, with 3 bases between them. The CDR3 runs to 11 residues. The CDR3 nucleotides are TGCAGCGTTGAGACCACCGGGGAGCTGTTTTTT. It codes for CSVETTGELFF.